This record looks at one T cell receptor beta chain sequence and its context. Its antigen is currently unknown. The TRB libraries of cDNA were built by UMI-labeled 5' RACE. TCRdb reprocessed the 5' RACE reads and stores each CDR3 protein as one record, lacking DNA. Reported are about 7,000 distinct CDR3 sequences; the ten largest clones contain roughly 1.4%. CDR3 length: 13 amino acids. The V gene's germline CDR1 is LNHNV and CDR2 YYDKDF (reference sequence). This record comes from a study of CXCR3-negative and CXCR3-positive naive CD8 T cells. Notes on the study in general: CXCR3-negative naive cells had less hydrophobic TRB CDR3s than did CXCR3-positive naive cells.

The receptor comes from a human donor in good health. Some clones in this sample may be carry-over from other donors' samples. The chain uses TRBV15 and TRBJ2-7; as DNA is missing, the TRBD2 call by TCRdb cannot be tested. Material for sequencing was naive CXCR3+ CD8+ T cells from blood. Subset of the sample: CD45RO-CCR7+CD27+CD95- naive CD8+ T cells expressing CXCR3 (TNR3+). The CDR3 sequence is CATSRAGAVEQYF.